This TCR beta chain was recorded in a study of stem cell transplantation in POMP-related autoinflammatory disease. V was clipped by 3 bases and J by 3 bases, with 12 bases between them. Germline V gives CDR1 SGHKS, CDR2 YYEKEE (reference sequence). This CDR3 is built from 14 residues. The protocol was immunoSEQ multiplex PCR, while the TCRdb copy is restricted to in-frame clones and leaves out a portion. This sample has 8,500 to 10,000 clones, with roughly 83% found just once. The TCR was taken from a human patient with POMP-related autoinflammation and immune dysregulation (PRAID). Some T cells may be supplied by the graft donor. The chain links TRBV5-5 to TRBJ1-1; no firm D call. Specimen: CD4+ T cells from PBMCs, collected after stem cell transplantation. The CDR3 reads CASSSMVGYTEAFF. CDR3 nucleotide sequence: TGTGCCAGCAGCTCTATGGTGGGGTACACTGAAGCTTTCTTT. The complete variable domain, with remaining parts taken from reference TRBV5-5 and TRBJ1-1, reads DAGVTQSPTHLIKTRGQQVTLRCSPISGHKSVSWYQQVLGQGPQFIFQYYEKEERGRGNFPDRFSARQFPNYSSELNVNALLLGDSALYLCASSSMVGYTEAFFGQGTRLTVV.